Following are 23 T cell receptor beta chains from one sample sequenced in a study of cytomegalovirus exposure and HLA in healthy donors. PCR employed 60 Vbeta and 13 Jbeta primers. Profiling relied on immunoSEQ multiplex PCR, and the TCRdb table lists in-frame clones only, not all of them. The profile shows 130,000 or so clones, around 77% of them singletons. Sequenced material: PBMCs. The origin of the receptors is a man aged 50-59 years in good health and CMV-seronegative.

V is TRBV6-6 and J is TRBJ1-4, with 7 bases that match TRBD1. CDR3 length: 16 amino acids. Germline loops: CDR1 MNHNY, CDR2 SVGAGI (reference sequence). The V and J ends lost 6 bases and 0 bases, in that order; junction bases with no gene match: 7. This CDR3 reads CASSPRQGSTNEKLFF. CDR3 DNA: TGTGCCAGCAGCCCCCGACAGGGTTCAACTAATGAAAAACTGTTTTTT.

The chain combines TRBV28 with TRBJ1-2; D may be TRBD1 (5 bases). Trimming stripped 3 bases from V and 4 bases from J, with 12 bases between. This CDR3 comprises 14 residues. CDR1 MDHEN and CDR2 SYDVKM come from the germline V gene. DNA for the CDR3: TGTGCCAGCAGTTTTCCTCAGGGATCCTATGGCTACACCTTC. Residues: CASSFPQGSYGYTF.

The chain employs TRBV9 and TRBJ2-7; weak D call: TRBD1 (6 bases). V dropped 0 bases and J dropped 4 bases, with 17 bases sitting between them. Looked up from germline, CDR1 is SGDLS and CDR2 is YYNGEE. The CDR3 is 16 amino acids. The CDR3 nucleotides are TGTGCCAGCAGCGTAGCAGGGTCAGGGGATAGGTACGAGCAGTACTTC. It encodes CASSVAGSGDRYEQYF.

The chain employs TRBV5-4 and TRBJ2-1, with TRBD1 identical over 7 bases. In germline, CDR1 is SGHNT, CDR2 YYREEE (reference sequence). CDR3 length equals 15 residues. V shed 3 bases, J shed 7 bases, and the junction held 10 bases outside the gene matches. This CDR3 reads CASSSSTRGHNEQFF. The CDR3 DNA reads TGTGCCAGCAGCTCCAGTACAAGGGGGCATAATGAGCAGTTCTTC. Supplemented by reference TRBV5-4 and TRBJ2-1, the full variable domain reads ETGVTQSPTHLIKTRGQQVTLRCSSQSGHNTVSWYQQALGQGPQFIFQYYREEENGRGNFPPRFSGLQFPNYSSELNVNALELDDSALYLCASSSSTRGHNEQFFGPGTRLTVL.

The chain carries TRBV19 and TRBJ2-1, with D possibly being TRBD2 (6 bases). The CDR3 has 10 amino acids. Germline-derived CDR1 and CDR2 are LNHDA and SQIVND (reference sequence). Trimming cost V 8 bases and J 15 bases, with 14 bases left between them. The CDR3 spells CASGTPKRFF. In DNA form, the CDR3 reads TGTGCCAGTGGGACTCCAAAACGGTTCTTC.

The CDR3 DNA sequence: TGTGCCAGTAGTTCCGGGACAGCACCTTACGAGCAGTACTTC. Residues: CASSSGTAPYEQYF. This rearrangement joins TRBV19 to TRBJ2-7, with TRBD1 matching over 7 bases. The CDR3 totals 14 residues. V gave up 5 bases and J gave up 4 bases; unmatched junction bases: 8. CDR1 LNHDA and CDR2 SQIVND come from the germline V gene (reference sequence).

This chain connects TRBV6-6 to TRBJ2-2; the match to TRBD1 covers 7 bases. CDR1 is MNHNY, CDR2 SVGAGI, per germline (reference sequence). The CDR3 has 14 residues. V dropped 8 bases and J dropped 3; count of bases not matched to a gene: 6. The CDR3 region has the DNA TGTGCCAGCCAGAGGGACAGCTACACCGGGGAGCTGTTTTTT. It translates to CASQRDSYTGELFF.

This clone has a handful of counts. V usage is TRBV11-3 and J usage is TRBJ2-7, with TRBD2 matching 9 bases. Germline V gene data show CDR1 as SGHNT and CDR2 as YENEEA. This CDR3 has 16 amino acids. Trimming cost V 4 bases and J 5 bases; bases outside gene matches: 12. The DNA of the CDR3 is TGTGCCAGCAGCTCCAGTGGAGCTAGCGGGACCGACGAGCAGTACTTC. It codes for CASSSSGASGTDEQYF.

The chain couples TRBV7-3 to TRBJ1-1; TRBD1 agrees at 8 bases. J was trimmed by 1 base and V by 2 bases; bases with no gene match: 0. CDR1 SGHTA and CDR2 FQGTGA come from the germline V gene. The CDR3 is 14 amino acids. CDR3 amino acids: CASSLGTGNTEAFF. The CDR3 nucleotides are TGTGCCAGCAGCTTAGGGACAGGGAACACTGAAGCTTTCTTT.

This clone was seen a handful of times. The chain's CDR3 is CASSLVVGLGTGELFF. The DNA of the CDR3 is TGTGCCAGCAGCTTAGTGGTGGGGCTGGGCACCGGGGAGCTGTTTTTT. V usage is TRBV7-6 and J usage is TRBJ2-2, with a weak D call TRBD1 (5 bases). Trimming removed 1 base from V and 4 bases from J, with 13 bases in between. The length of the CDR3 is 16 residues. Per germline, CDR1 SGHVS and CDR2 FNYEAQ. Full variable domain (rest looked up from reference TRBV7-6 and TRBJ2-2): GAGVSQSPRYKVTKRGQDVALRCDPISGHVSLYWYRQALGQGPEFLTYFNYEAQQDKSGLPNDRFSAERPEGSISTLTIQRTEQRDSAMYRCASSLVVGLGTGELFFGEGSRLTVL.

The chain joins TRBV7-9 to TRBJ2-5; possible D gene TRBD2, 5 bases. Germline V gives CDR1 SEHNR, CDR2 FQNEAQ (reference sequence). This CDR3 has 16 residues. The V end lost 0 bases, the J end lost 3 bases, and 14 bases lay between the germline ends. The CDR3 here is CASSLARVRSEETQYF. The CDR3 DNA is TGTGCCAGCAGCTTAGCGCGGGTCCGCTCGGAAGAGACCCAGTACTTC.

This clone showed up just once. This chain connects TRBV6-6 to TRBJ2-1; 10 bases match TRBD1. CDR1 and CDR2 (germline): MNHNY, SVGAGI (reference sequence). Germline trimming cut 4 bases from V and 13 bases from J; bases unmatched to any gene: 7. This CDR3 comprises 13 residues. This CDR3 reads CASSSPTGGLQFF. CDR3 DNA sequence: TGTGCCAGCAGTTCGCCGACAGGGGGCCTCCAGTTCTTC.

This clone was detected a few times. This sequence joins TRBV7-9 and TRBJ2-5; 10 bases map to TRBD1. Trimming at V came to 1 base and at J to 1 base, leaving 9 bases not matched to a gene. The germline V gene has CDR1 SEHNR and CDR2 FQNEAQ (reference sequence). The CDR3 loop spans 18 amino acids. CDR3 nucleotides: TGTGCCAGCAGCTTAGTAAGAGCCGGGACAGGGGTCCAAGAGACCCAGTACTTC. Its protein is CASSLVRAGTGVQETQYF.

The gene calls are TRBV6-1 and TRBJ2-7, with 8 bases identical to TRBD1. The CDR3 totals 15 residues. Per germline, CDR1 MNHNS and CDR2 SASEGT. Trimming took 7 bases from V and 3 from J; bases not matched to a gene: 11. DNA for the CDR3: TGTGCCAGCACGGGCCCCGGACAGGGAAACTACGAGCAGTACTTC. Residues: CASTGPGQGNYEQYF.

This chain connects TRBV7-2 to TRBJ2-2, with D possibly being TRBD1 (6 bases). Germline V gene lookup returns CDR1 SGHTA and CDR2 FQGNSA. This CDR3 has 15 residues. The V end was cut by 3 bases, the J end by 0 bases, with 8 bases between. CDR3 nucleotide sequence: TGTGCCAGCAGCTTGGACAGTCCGAACACCGGGGAGCTGTTTTTT. Protein: CASSLDSPNTGELFF.

The chain links TRBV28 to TRBJ1-5, with D maybe TRBD1 (6 bases). The V end was cut by 6 bases, the J end by 1 base, with 10 bases between. The germline CDR1 and CDR2 sequences are MDHEN and SYDVKM. The CDR3 spans 14 residues. Here the CDR3 DNA reads TGTGCCAGCAGCCCAGGGGTGAGCAATCAGCCCCAGCATTTT. Translated, it gives CASSPGVSNQPQHF.

The chain couples TRBV9 to TRBJ1-1; D is ambiguous. V lost 1 base, J lost 4 bases, and 17 bases lay in between. This CDR3 spans 16 amino acids. CDR1 SGDLS and CDR2 YYNGEE come from the germline V gene. CDR3 nucleotide sequence: TGTGCCAGCAGCGTATCTTTTCAAATCCCTAGCACTGAAGCTTTCTTT. Translating gives CASSVSFQIPSTEAFF. Full variable domain (remainder filled in from reference TRBV9 and TRBJ1-1): DSGVTQTPKHLITATGQRVTLRCSPRSGDLSVYWYQQSLDQGLQFLIQYYNGEERAKGNILERFSAQQFPDLHSELNLSSLELGDSALYFCASSVSFQIPSTEAFFGQGTRLTVV.

CDR3 in DNA: TGTGCCAGCAGTTTCCGGGGCGCGGGAGAGGGTGGCTACACCTTC. Amino acids: CASSFRGAGEGGYTF. The chain recombines TRBV28 with TRBJ1-2; TRBD1 is a possible D gene (5 bases). V lost 3 bases, J lost 7 bases, and 18 bases lay in between. Germline V gene sequence: CDR1 MDHEN, CDR2 SYDVKM. This CDR3 is built from 15 residues.

The chain employs TRBV18 and TRBJ1-5; TRBD1 agrees at 11 bases. The length of the CDR3 is 15 residues. The J segment lost 4 bases and the V segment lost 3 bases, leaving 2 bases of the junction unmatched. CDR1 is KGHSH and CDR2 is LQKENI in the germline V gene. In nucleotides, the CDR3 is TGTGCCAGCTCACCTGGGACAGGGGGGAATCAGCCCCAGCATTTT. Protein product: CASSPGTGGNQPQHF.

This rearrangement joins TRBV6-6 to TRBJ2-1; 7 bases are a match to TRBD1. V was clipped by 3 bases and J by 9 bases; unmatched bases: 11. CDR3 length: 15 amino acids. Germline V CDR1 and CDR2: MNHNY, SVGAGI (reference sequence). CDR3 coding DNA: TGTGCCAGCAGTTATGGTAATCAGGGGGATGGTGAGCAGTTCTTC. Amino acid sequence: CASSYGNQGDGEQFF.

The chain combines TRBV6-1 with TRBJ1-3; the D is unclear. Germline assignment: CDR1 MNHNS and CDR2 SASEGT. The CDR3 has 14 amino acids. Trimming shortened V by 2 bases and J by 4 bases, and 9 bases separated the two germline ends. CDR3: CASSETDSGNTIYF. The CDR3 bases are TGTGCCAGCAGTGAAACGGACTCCGGAAACACCATATATTTT.

V and J are TRBV7-9 and TRBJ2-5; D gene ambiguous. Between the trimmed V and J ends, which lost 5 bases and 4 bases, there was a span of 17 bases. Germline CDR1 is SEHNR and CDR2 is FQNEAQ (reference sequence). The CDR3 totals 15 residues. CDR3 region: CASSPLGPSGETQYF. CDR3 DNA: TGTGCCAGCAGCCCCCTCGGTCCATCCGGAGAGACCCAGTACTTC.

As regards this clone: Relative to the germline gene, one junction end is altered; a read error may explain this. This rearrangement joins TRBV27 to TRBJ1-1; D unresolved. Germline CDR1 and CDR2: MNHEY and SMNVEV (reference sequence). CDR3 length equals 15 residues. The CDR3 DNA is TGTGCCAGCAGCTTATATCCCGGGAGGAACACTGAAGCTTTCTTT. Protein product: CASSLYPGRNTEAFF.